This is a list of T cell receptor beta chains from one sample in a study of Ad26.COV2.S vaccination and SARS-CoV-2 variants. Measured with immunoSEQ multiplex PCR; TCRdb has only the in-frame clones, and not every one. The table records roughly 250,000 clones, roughly nine tenths of them present only once. The material sequenced was peripheral blood, taken in a trial of Ad26.COV2.S vaccine versus placebo. All receptors derive from a person aged 18-65 years who received the Ad26.COV2.S COVID-19 vaccine or a placebo. Both conserved end residues are part of each CDR3.

v_call cdr3_aa
TRBV15 CATSRSTGGNSGANVLTF
TRBV7-2 CASSFSFRAPSTDTQYF
TRBV4-1 CASSQRVGGPYEQYF
TRBV9 CASSATGRANTEAFF
TRBV29-1 CSVGQGANQPQHF
TRBV7-6 CASSLGAGGFNYGYTF
TRBV3-1/TRBV3-2 CASSHLAGGGWGTQYF
TRBV3-1/TRBV3-2 CASSQSRGTTNYGYTF
TRBV30 CAWSVQRQKAEAFF
TRBV30 CAWDAGEMETQYF
TRBV4-3 CASSQEARGDTEAFF
TRBV4-3 CASSEGRVGEKLFF
TRBV7-2 CASSPPGQGGYGYTF
TRBV10-1 CASSGPGTPSSYGYTF
TRBV7-6 CASSLLPGITNQPQHF
TRBV4-3 CASSQDIAGGLAGELFF